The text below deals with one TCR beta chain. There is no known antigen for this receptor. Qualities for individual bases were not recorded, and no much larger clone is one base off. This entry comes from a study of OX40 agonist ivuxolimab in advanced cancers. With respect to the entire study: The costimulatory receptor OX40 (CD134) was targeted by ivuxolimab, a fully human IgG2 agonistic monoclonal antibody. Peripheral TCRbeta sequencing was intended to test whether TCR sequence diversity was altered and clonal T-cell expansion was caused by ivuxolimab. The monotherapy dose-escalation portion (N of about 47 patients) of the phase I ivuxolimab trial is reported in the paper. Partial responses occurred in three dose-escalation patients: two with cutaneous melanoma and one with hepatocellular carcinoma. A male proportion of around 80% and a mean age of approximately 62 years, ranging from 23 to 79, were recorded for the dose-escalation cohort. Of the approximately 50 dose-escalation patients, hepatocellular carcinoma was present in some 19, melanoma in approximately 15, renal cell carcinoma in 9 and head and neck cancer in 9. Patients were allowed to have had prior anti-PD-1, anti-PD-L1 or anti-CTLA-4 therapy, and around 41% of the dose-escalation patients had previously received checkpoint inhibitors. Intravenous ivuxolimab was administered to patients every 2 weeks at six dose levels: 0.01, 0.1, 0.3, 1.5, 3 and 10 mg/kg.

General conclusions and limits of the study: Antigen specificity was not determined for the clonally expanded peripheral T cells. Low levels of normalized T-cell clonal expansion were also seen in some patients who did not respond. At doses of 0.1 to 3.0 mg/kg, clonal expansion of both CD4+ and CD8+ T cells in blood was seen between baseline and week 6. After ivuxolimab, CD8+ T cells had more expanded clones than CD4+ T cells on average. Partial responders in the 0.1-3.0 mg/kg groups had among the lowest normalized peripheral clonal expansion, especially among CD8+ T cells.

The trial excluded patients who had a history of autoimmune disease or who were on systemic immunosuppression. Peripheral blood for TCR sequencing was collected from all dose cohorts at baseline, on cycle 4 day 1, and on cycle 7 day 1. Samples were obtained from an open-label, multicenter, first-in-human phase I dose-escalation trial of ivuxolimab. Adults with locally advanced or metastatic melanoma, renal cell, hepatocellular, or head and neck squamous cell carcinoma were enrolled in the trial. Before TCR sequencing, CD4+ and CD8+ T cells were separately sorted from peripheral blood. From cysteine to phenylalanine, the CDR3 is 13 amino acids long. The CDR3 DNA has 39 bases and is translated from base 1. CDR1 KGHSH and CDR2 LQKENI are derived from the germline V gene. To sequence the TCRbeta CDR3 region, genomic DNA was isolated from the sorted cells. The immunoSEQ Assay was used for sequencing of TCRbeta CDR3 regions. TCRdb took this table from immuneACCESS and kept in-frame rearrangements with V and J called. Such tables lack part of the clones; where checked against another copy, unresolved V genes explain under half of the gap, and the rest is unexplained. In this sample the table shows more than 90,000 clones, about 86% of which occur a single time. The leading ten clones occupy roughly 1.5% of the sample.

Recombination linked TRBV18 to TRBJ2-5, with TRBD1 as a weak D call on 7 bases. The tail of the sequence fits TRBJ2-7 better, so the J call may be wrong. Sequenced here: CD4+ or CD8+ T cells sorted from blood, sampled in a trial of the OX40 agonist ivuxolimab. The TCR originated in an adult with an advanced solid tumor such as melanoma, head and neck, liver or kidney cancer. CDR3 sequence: CASSEQGGDEQYF. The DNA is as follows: TGTGCCAGCTCAGAGCAGGGGGGTGACGAGCAGTACTTC.